This T cell receptor beta chain is from a study of blood T cells in healthy people across ages. The CDR3 has 15 amino acids. The germline V gene encodes CDR1 SGHVS and CDR2 FQNEAQ. V gave up 3 bases and J gave up 7 bases, with 19 bases separating them. PCR was performed a second time for about 7 to 11 cycles using a sample-barcoded 5' primer and a J-beta primer mix. Every sample returned 2.5 million or more CDR3-containing paired-end reads. One entry per CDR3 protein results from TCRdb running MiXCR on the 5' RACE reads. The repertoire has 2 million or so distinct CDR3 sequences, 49% of them found once; the top ten carry 2.1%.

The sequence derives from a woman in her forties in good health. Source material: blood. The V and J genes are TRBV7-8 and TRBJ2-7, with a possible D match to TRBD2 (5 bases). In DNA form, the CDR3 reads TGTGCCAGCAGCTTTCCCCCCACTAGATCCAATGAGCAGTACTTC. Its translation is CASSFPPTRSNEQYF.